This TCR beta chain was profiled in a study of regulatory T cells in long-lasting Graves disease. Arm-PCR of CDR3 regions and iRepertoire HTBI primers were the basis on which TCR beta libraries were built. One entry per CDR3 protein results from TCRdb running MiXCR on the multiplex PCR reads. The sample includes some 560,000 distinct CDR3 sequences, more than 15% seen only once; the top ten take 20% to 25%. Time point specified: newly diagnosed GD, antithyroid drugs for less than 3 months. Making the TCR library involved RNA that had been extracted from PBMCs. As concerns this clonotype: One end of the junction is discordant with germline, which a read error may explain.

The CDR3 runs 13 residues. In germline, CDR1 is SEHNR, CDR2 FQNEAQ (reference sequence). This sample also belongs to another study, concerning T cells in Graves' hyperthyroidism and ophthalmopathy. Per that study: Carried out on the TCR CDR3, a first-round RT-PCR used the HTBI primer set.

Sequenced here: peripheral blood mononuclear cells (PBMCs), sampled at new diagnosis, from a patient treated with antithyroid drugs. This chain links TRBV7-9 with TRBJ2-1; D is possibly TRBD2 (5 bases). The sequence derives from a woman aged 40-60 years with Graves disease. The CDR3 reads CTSSLVEGYEQFF. The CDR3 region has the DNA TGTACCAGCAGCTTAGTAGAGGGCTATGAGCAGTTCTTC.